This paragraph reports one TCR beta chain. This sample stems from a study of blood T cell repertoires in COVID-19. The CDR3 totals 16 residues. V gave up 7 bases and J gave up 3 bases; unmatched junction bases: 10. Germline loops: CDR1 LNHDA, CDR2 SQIVND (reference sequence). Assay: immunoSEQ multiplex PCR; the TCRdb copy retains only in-frame clones and omits some. The sample has hundreds of thousands of clones; more than 75% are singletons. This TCR was sampled from a woman in her late teens or twenties who had recovered from COVID-19. Sequenced: peripheral blood. The rearrangement links TRBV19 to TRBJ1-5, with 9 bases matching TRBD1. The CDR3 reads CASTPGTGYSNQPQHF. The CDR3 DNA is TGTGCCAGTACTCCCGGGACAGGGTATTCCAATCAGCCCCAGCATTTT.